This T cell receptor beta chain was found in a study of cytomegalovirus exposure and HLA in healthy donors. The PCR employed 60 Vbeta primers together with 13 Jbeta primers. This table comes from immunoSEQ multiplex PCR, and its TCRdb copy is limited to in-frame clones, with some not included. The sample yields around 190,000 clones, around four fifths seen once. Germline CDR1 is MNHNS and CDR2 is SASEGT. This CDR3 spans 18 amino acids. Trimming stripped 0 bases from V and 2 bases from J, with 14 bases between. V and J are TRBV6-1 and TRBJ2-6; the D is unclear. Sequenced material: PBMCs. The clonotype comes from a middle-aged man in good health and CMV-seropositive. This chain's CDR3 is CASSEATRWITGANVLTF. Here the CDR3 DNA reads TGTGCCAGCAGTGAAGCGACAAGATGGATCACTGGGGCCAACGTCCTGACTTTC.